This paragraph reports one T cell receptor (beta chain). This sample stems from a study of blood T cell repertoires in COVID-19. The CDR3 length is 11 residues. As originally analysed: Amplification of reference gene primers provided the estimated nucleated cell counts. Some clones are missing from TCRdb's copy, which holds only in-frame ones; the method was immunoSEQ multiplex PCR. The V and J calls and clone size were taken over from that table, and D and trimming were inferred from the DNA. This table holds 100,000 or so clones, less than 90% found once. Sequencing was done on a sample of peripheral blood. The receptor's source is a man between 65 and 85 years old with active or convalescent COVID-19. The J gene is TRBJ2-7, the V gene TRBV1; the table's D call, TRBD1, has no DNA check behind it. TRBV1 corresponds to a pseudogene. Written as DNA, the CDR3 is TGCACCGCTGACAGGGTGCGCGAGCAGTACTTC. It codes for CTADRVREQYF.